This T cell receptor (beta chain) derives from a study of blood T cell repertoires in COVID-19. As for the study in general: Samples of COVID-19 (acute and convalescent) were obtained from the United States, Italy and Spain. PBMCs, B-cell-depleted T cells, or T cells were the source of the cDNA or gDNA that made up the material.

Authors' processing steps: Amplified reference gene primers provided the basis for estimating nucleated cell counts. Here immunoSEQ multiplex PCR was the method, and the copy in TCRdb shows in-frame clones only, minus some. V, J and clone size are taken as reported in that table, and D and trimming were inferred from the DNA itself. The sample contains 35,000 to 55,000 clones, roughly 89% of which appear only once. The CDR3 is 14 amino acids. The germline V gene encodes CDR1 MNHEY and CDR2 SVGEGT. With 0 bases clipped from V and 10 bases from J, the junction kept 6 bases outside the gene matches. This TCR was recovered from a man in his fifties or sixties with active COVID-19. Sequencing was carried out using peripheral blood. The V call is TRBV6-2 or TRBV6-3, the J call TRBJ2-1; 7 nucleotides match TRBD2. The CDR3 nucleotides read TGTGCCAGCAGTTACTCTTCCGGGGGGAGGGAGCAGTTCTTC. This encodes CASSYSSGGREQFF.